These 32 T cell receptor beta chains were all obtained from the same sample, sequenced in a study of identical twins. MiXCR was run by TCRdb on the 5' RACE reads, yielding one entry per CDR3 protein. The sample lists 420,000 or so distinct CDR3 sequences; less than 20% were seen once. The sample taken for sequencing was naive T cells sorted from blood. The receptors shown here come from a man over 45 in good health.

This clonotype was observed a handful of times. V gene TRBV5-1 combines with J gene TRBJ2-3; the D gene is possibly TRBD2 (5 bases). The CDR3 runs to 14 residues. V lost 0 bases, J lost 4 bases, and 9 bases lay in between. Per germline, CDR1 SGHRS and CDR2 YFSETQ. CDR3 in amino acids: CASSLVGEADTQYF. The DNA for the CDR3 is TGCGCCAGCAGCTTGGTGGGAGAGGCAGATACGCAGTATTTT.

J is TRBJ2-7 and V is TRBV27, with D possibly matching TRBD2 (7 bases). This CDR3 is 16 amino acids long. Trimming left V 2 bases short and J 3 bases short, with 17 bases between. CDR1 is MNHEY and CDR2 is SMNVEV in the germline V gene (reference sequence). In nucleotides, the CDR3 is TGTGCCAGCAGTTTAACCCCAGAGGGGGGGAACTACGAGCAGTACTTC. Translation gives CASSLTPEGGNYEQYF.

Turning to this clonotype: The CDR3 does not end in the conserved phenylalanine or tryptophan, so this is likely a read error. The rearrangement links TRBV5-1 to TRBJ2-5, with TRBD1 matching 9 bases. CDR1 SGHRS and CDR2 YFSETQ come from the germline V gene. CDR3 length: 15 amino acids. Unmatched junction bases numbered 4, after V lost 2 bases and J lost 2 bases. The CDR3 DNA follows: TGCGCCAGCAGCTTAGGGACAGGGATACAAGAGACCCAGTACTCC. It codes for CASSLGTGIQETQYS.

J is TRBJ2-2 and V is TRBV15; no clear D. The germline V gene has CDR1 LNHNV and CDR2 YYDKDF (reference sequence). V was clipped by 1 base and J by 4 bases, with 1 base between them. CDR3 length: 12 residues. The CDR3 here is CATSRVTGELFF. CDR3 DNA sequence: TGTGCCACCAGCAGAGTCACCGGGGAGCTGTTTTTT.

In DNA form, the CDR3 reads TGTGCCAGCAGTTTAACTGGTTGGACAGGGGAGAACACCGGGGAGCTGTTTTTT. Amino acids: CASSLTGWTGENTGELFF. This chain links TRBV27 with TRBJ2-2; TRBD1 agrees at 9 bases. There are 18 residues in the CDR3. V was clipped by 2 bases and J by 1 base; unmatched bases: 8. Germline lookup yields CDR1 MNHEY and CDR2 SMNVEV (reference sequence).

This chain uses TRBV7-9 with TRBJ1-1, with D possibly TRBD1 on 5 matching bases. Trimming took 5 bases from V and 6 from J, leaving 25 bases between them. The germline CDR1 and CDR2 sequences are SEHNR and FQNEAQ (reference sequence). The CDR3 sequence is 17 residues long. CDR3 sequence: CASSQPGSEGTQSEAFF. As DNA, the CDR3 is TGTGCCAGCAGCCAACCCGGGTCTGAGGGGACGCAGTCTGAAGCTTTCTTT.

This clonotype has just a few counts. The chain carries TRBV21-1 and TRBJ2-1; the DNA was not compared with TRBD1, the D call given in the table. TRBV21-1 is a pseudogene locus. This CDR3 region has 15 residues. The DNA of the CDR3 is TGTGCCAGGACACTCCGGGACAGGAGCCTCAATGAGCAGTTCTTC. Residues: CARTLRDRSLNEQFF.

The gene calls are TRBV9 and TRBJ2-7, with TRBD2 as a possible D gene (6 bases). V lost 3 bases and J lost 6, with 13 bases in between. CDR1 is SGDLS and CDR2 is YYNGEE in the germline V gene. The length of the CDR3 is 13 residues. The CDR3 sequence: CASSDTGESEQYF. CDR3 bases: TGTGCCAGCAGCGATACGGGGGAATCCGAGCAGTACTTC. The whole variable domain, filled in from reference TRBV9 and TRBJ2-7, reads DSGVTQTPKHLITATGQRVTLRCSPRSGDLSVYWYQQSLDQGLQFLIQYYNGEERAKGNILERFSAQQFPDLHSELNLSSLELGDSALYFCASSDTGESEQYFGPGTRLTVT.

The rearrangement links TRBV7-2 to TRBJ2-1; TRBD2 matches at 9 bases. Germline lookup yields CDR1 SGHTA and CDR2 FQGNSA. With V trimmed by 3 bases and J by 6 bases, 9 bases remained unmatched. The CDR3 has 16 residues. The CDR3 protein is CASSFLGTSSPNEQFF. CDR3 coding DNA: TGTGCCAGCAGCTTTCTCGGGACTAGCTCTCCCAATGAGCAGTTCTTC.

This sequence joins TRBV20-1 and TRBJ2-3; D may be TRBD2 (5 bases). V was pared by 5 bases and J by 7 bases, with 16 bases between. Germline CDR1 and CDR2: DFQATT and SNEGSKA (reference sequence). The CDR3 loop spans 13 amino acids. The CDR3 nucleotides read TGCAGTGCTCATACACCCGGGGTGAATACGCAGTATTTT. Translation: CSAHTPGVNTQYF.

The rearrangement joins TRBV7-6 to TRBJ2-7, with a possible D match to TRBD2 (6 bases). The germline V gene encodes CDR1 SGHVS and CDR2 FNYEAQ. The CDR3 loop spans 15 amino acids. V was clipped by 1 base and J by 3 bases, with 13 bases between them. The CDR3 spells CASSLEAGTHYEQYF. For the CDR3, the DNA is TGTGCCAGCAGCTTAGAGGCAGGGACTCACTACGAGCAGTACTTC.

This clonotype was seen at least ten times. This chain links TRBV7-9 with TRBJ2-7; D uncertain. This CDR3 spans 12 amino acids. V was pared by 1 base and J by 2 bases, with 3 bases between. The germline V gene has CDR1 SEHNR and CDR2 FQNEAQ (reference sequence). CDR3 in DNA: TGTGCCAGCAGCTTAGTAACCTACGAGCAGTACTTC. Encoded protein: CASSLVTYEQYF.

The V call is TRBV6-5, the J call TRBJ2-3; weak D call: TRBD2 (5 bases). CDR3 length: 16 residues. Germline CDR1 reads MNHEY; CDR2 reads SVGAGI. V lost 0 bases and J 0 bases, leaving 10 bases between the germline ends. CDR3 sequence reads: CASSYSRLASTDTQYF. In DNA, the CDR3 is TGTGCCAGCAGTTACTCGAGGCTAGCTAGCACAGATACGCAGTATTTT.

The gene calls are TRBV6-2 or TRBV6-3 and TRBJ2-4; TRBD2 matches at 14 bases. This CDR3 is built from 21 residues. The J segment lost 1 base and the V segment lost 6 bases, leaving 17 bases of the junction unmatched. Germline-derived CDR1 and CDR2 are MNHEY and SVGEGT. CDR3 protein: CASRPGRGGLAGAGAKNIQYF. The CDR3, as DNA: TGTGCCAGCAGGCCTGGTCGAGGGGGACTAGCGGGGGCGGGGGCCAAAAACATTCAGTACTTC.

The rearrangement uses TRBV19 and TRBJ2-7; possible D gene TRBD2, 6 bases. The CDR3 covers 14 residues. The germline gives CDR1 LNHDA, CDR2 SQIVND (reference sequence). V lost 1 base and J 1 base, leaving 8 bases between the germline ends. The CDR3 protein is CASSIVGGSYEQYF. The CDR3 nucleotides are TGTGCCAGTAGTATAGTCGGGGGATCCTACGAGCAGTACTTC.

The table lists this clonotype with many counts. The CDR3 sequence: CASSTGTGHNQPQHF. Here the CDR3 DNA reads TGTGCCAGCAGCACCGGGACAGGCCACAATCAGCCCCAGCATTTT. The chain uses TRBV3-1 and TRBJ1-5; 8 bases agree with TRBD1. CDR1 LGHDT and CDR2 YNNKEL come from the germline V gene (reference sequence). The CDR3 spans 15 residues. Unmatched junction bases numbered 6, after V lost 5 bases and J lost 3 bases.

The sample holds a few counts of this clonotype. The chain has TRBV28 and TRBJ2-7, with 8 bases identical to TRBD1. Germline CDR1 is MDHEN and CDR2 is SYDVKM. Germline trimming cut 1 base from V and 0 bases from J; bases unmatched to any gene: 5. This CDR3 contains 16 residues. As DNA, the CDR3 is TGTGCCAGCAGTTTATTTCCCGGGACAGGCTCCTACGAGCAGTACTTC. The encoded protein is CASSLFPGTGSYEQYF.

DNA of the CDR3: TGTGCCAGCAGGGGACAGGGTAGCTCCTACGAGCAGTACTTC. Translating it yields CASRGQGSSYEQYF. The chain carries TRBV12-3 or TRBV12-4 and TRBJ2-7, with TRBD1 identical over 9 bases. The CDR3 has 14 amino acids. Germline trimming cut 6 bases from V and 0 bases from J; bases unmatched to any gene: 3.

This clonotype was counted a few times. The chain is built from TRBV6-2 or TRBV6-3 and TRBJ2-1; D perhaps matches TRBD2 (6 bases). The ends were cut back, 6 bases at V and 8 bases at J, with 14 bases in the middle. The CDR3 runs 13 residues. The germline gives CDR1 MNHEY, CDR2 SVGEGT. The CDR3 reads CASSLGGLDEQFF. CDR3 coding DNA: TGTGCCAGCAGCCTTGGAGGGCTTGATGAGCAGTTCTTC.

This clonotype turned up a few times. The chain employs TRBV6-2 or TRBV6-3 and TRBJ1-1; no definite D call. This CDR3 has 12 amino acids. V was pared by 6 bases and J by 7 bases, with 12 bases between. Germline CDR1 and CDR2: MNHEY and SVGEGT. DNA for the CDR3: TGTGCCAGCAGCCTCGGGGTAGGTGAAGCTTTCTTT. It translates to CASSLGVGEAFF.

CDR3 loop: CASGLVGTGNSNQPQHF. For the CDR3, the DNA is TGTGCCAGCGGCTTAGTCGGGACAGGGAATAGCAATCAGCCCCAGCATTTT. The J gene is TRBJ1-5, the V gene TRBV28, with 9 positions matching TRBD1. CDR3 length: 17 amino acids. Germline CDR1 is MDHEN and CDR2 is SYDVKM. V was pared by 8 bases and J by 0 bases, with 11 bases of the junction left unmatched.

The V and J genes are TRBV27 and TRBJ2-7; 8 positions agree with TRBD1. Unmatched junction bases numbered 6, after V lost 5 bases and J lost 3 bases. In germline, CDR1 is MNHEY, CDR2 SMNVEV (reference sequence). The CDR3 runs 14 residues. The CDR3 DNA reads TGTGCCAGCAGTCTAGACACAGGGGGCTACGAGCAGTACTTC. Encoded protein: CASSLDTGGYEQYF.

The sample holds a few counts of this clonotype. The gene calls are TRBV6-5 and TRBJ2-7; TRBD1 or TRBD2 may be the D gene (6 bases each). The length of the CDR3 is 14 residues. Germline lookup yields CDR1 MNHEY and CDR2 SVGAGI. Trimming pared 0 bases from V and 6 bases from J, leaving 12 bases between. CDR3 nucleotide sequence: TGTGCCAGCAGTTACTCGGTGGGGGGCGGCGAGCAGTACTTC. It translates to CASSYSVGGGEQYF.

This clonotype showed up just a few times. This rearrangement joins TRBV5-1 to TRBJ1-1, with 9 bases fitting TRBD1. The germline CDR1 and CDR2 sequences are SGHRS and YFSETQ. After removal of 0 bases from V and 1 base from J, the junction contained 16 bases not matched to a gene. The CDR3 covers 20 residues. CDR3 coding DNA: TGCGCCAGCAGCTTGGGATGGACAGGGGCCACAACACATCGGAACACTGAAGCTTTCTTT. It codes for CASSLGWTGATTHRNTEAFF.

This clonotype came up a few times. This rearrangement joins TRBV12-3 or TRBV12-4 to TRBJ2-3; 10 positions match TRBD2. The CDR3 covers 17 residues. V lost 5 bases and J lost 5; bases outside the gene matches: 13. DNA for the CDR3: TGTGCCAGCAGTGCCCTCTTAGCGGGGGGACCTAAAGATACGCAGTATTTT. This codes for CASSALLAGGPKDTQYF.

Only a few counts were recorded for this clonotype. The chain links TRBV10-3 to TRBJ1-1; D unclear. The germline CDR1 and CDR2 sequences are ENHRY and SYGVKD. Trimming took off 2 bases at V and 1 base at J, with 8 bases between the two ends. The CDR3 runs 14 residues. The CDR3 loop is CAISERVGNTEAFF. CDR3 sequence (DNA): TGTGCCATCAGTGAGAGGGTAGGGAACACTGAAGCTTTCTTT.

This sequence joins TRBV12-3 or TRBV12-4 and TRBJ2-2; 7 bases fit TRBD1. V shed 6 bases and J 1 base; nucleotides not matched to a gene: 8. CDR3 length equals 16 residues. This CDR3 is CASRFAGTVNTGELFF. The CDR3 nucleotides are TGTGCCAGCAGATTTGCCGGGACAGTGAACACCGGGGAGCTGTTTTTT.

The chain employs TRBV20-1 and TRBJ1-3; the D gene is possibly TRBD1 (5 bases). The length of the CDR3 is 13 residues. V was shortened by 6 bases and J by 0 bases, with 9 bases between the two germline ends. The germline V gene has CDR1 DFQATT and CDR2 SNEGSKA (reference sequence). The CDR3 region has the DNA TGCAGTGCAGAGGACATCTCTGGAAACACCATATATTTT. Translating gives CSAEDISGNTIYF.

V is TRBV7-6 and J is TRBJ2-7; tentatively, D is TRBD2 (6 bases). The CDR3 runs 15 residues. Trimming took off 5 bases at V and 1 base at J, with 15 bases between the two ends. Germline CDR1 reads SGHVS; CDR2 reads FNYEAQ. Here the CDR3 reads CASSQGFGGSYEQYF. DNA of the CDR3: TGTGCCAGCAGCCAGGGCTTCGGGGGATCCTACGAGCAGTACTTC.

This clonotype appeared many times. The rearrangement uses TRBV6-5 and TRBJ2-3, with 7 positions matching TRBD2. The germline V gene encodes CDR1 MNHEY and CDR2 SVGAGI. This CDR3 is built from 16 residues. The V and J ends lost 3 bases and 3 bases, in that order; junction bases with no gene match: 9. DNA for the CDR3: TGTGCCAGCAGTTATAGTCTAGCGGTGGGGACAGATACGCAGTATTTT. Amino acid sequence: CASSYSLAVGTDTQYF.

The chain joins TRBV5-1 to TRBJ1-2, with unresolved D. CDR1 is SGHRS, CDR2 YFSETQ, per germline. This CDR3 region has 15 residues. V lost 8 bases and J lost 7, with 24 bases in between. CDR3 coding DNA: TGCGCCAGTGATTGGTCCAGGCTTGTTGTGGGTGGCTACACCTTC. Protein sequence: CASDWSRLVVGGYTF.

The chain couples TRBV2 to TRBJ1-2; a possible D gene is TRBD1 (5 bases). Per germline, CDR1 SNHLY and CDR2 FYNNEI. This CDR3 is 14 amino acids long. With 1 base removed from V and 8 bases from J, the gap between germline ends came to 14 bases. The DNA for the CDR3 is TGTGCCAGCAGTGAAGTTGAGACAGCAGGAGGCTACACCTTC. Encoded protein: CASSEVETAGGYTF. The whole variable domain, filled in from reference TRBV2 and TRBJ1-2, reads EPEVTQTPSHQVTQMGQEVILRCVPISNHLYFYWYRQILGQKVEFLVSFYNNEISEKSEIFDDQFSVERPDGSNFTLKIRSTKLEDSAMYFCASSEVETAGGYTFGSGTRLTVV.